What follows are 30 T cell receptor beta chains derived from one specimen sequenced in a study of blood T cells in healthy people across ages. A second about 6 to 11 cycle PCR used barcoded and J-beta primers. In TCRdb, the 5' RACE reads were re-called with MiXCR into one record per CDR3 protein. The sample yields roughly 1.9 million distinct CDR3 sequences, more than 35% seen once. Specimen: blood. These receptors were obtained from a human donor in good health.

In its sample, this clonotype was seen a few times. The gene calls are TRBV29-1 and TRBJ1-4; D not resolved. The CDR3 is 14 residues long. V was cut by 5 bases and J by 0 bases, with 10 bases left in between. Germline V gene data show CDR1 as SQVTM and CDR2 as ANQGSEA. The CDR3 nucleotides are TGCAGCGTTATGGCGGTTTCAACTAATGAAAAACTGTTTTTT. Translation: CSVMAVSTNEKLFF.

This clonotype was observed a few times. The chain is built from TRBV5-1 and TRBJ2-5; 10 bases are shared with TRBD1. The germline CDR1 and CDR2 sequences are SGHRS and YFSETQ. Losses at the gene ends were 3 bases for V and 11 bases for J; bases not matched to a gene: 13. The CDR3 is made up of 15 amino acids. The CDR3: CASSWGTGEGEEQYF. In DNA, the CDR3 is TGCGCCAGCAGCTGGGGGACAGGGGAAGGAGAAGAGCAGTACTTC.

This sequence joins TRBV27 and TRBJ2-3; D tentatively reads TRBD1 or TRBD2 (6 bases each). This CDR3 spans 16 amino acids. Germline V gene sequence: CDR1 MNHEY, CDR2 SMNVEV (reference sequence). Trimming shortened V by 9 bases and J by 0 bases, and 19 bases separated the two germline ends. The CDR3 loop is CASRDYRAGSTDTQYF. DNA of the CDR3: TGTGCCAGTAGAGATTACAGGGCGGGGAGCACAGATACGCAGTATTTT.

There are a few counts of this clonotype. As DNA, the CDR3 is TGCGCCAGCAGCTCCAATCAGGGGTCCTATGGCTACACCTTC. Translated: CASSSNQGSYGYTF. V is TRBV5-1 and J is TRBJ1-2; weak D call: TRBD1 (6 bases). Germline loops: CDR1 SGHRS, CDR2 YFSETQ. V lost 3 bases to trimming and J lost 4 bases, with 13 bases between them. This CDR3 region has 14 residues. The variable domain in full, completed from reference TRBV5-1 and TRBJ1-2, reads KAGVTQTPRYLIKTRGQQVTLSCSPISGHRSVSWYQQTPGQGLQFLFEYFSETQRNKGNFPGRFSGRQFSNSRSEMNVSTLELGDSALYLCASSSNQGSYGYTFGSGTRLTVV.

This clonotype has a handful of counts. The genes are TRBV7-8 and TRBJ1-2; D call uncertain. This CDR3 spans 16 amino acids. The V gene lost 5 bases and the J gene lost 0 bases, with 16 bases spanning the gap. Germline CDR1 and CDR2: SGHVS and FQNEAQ. The chain's CDR3 is CASSRSRGGSNYGYTF. The CDR3 DNA reads as TGTGCCAGCAGCCGATCCCGGGGAGGCTCTAACTATGGCTACACCTTC.

The gene calls are TRBV5-1 and TRBJ2-3, with 8 bases that match TRBD2. This CDR3 has 15 amino acids. CDR1 and CDR2 from the germline V gene are SGHRS and YFSETQ. Losses at the gene ends were 3 bases for V and 4 bases for J; bases not matched to a gene: 7. The CDR3: CASSSGLAKADTQYF. The CDR3 DNA sequence: TGCGCCAGCAGCTCTGGACTAGCAAAAGCAGATACGCAGTATTTT. The complete variable domain, with remaining parts taken from reference TRBV5-1 and TRBJ2-3, reads KAGVTQTPRYLIKTRGQQVTLSCSPISGHRSVSWYQQTPGQGLQFLFEYFSETQRNKGNFPGRFSGRQFSNSRSEMNVSTLELGDSALYLCASSSGLAKADTQYFGPGTRLTVL.

This clonotype came up a few times. The rearrangement joins TRBV7-9 to TRBJ1-2, with 9 bases matching TRBD1. This CDR3 region has 15 residues. From germline, CDR1 is SEHNR and CDR2 FQNEAQ (reference sequence). After removal of 6 bases from V and 4 bases from J, the junction contained 9 bases not matched to a gene. The CDR3 loop is CASRGRDRAIYGYTF. The CDR3 region has the DNA TGTGCCAGCAGGGGAAGGGACAGGGCAATCTATGGCTACACCTTC.

This chain's CDR3 is CASSPHLDSSGANVLTF. DNA for the CDR3: TGTGCCAGCAGCCCCCACCTAGACAGCTCTGGGGCCAACGTCCTGACTTTC. The V gene is TRBV7-3, the J gene TRBJ2-6, with TRBD1 as a possible D gene (5 bases). From germline, CDR1 is SGHTA and CDR2 FQGTGA. The CDR3 spans 17 residues. Trimming left V 5 bases short and J 0 bases short, with 14 bases between.

The genes are TRBV7-2 and TRBJ2-7, with a possible D match to TRBD2 (5 bases). CDR1 and CDR2 (germline): SGHTA, FQGNSA. This CDR3 has 15 amino acids. Trimming stripped 3 bases from V and 1 base from J, with 13 bases between. CDR3 DNA sequence: TGTGCCAGCAGCTTTTTGGACTTGTATTCCTACGAGCAGTACTTC. Its translation: CASSFLDLYSYEQYF.

The CDR3 bases are TGTGCCAGCAGCTTGGTTGGACAGACCACGGATACGCAGTATTTT. This translates into CASSLVGQTTDTQYF. The V gene is TRBV5-5, the J gene TRBJ2-3, with D maybe TRBD1 (6 bases). CDR3 length equals 15 residues. Trimming left V 0 bases short and J 6 bases short, with 14 bases between. Looked up from germline, CDR1 is SGHKS and CDR2 is YYEKEE (reference sequence).

The chain is built from TRBV3-1 and TRBJ2-1, with 9 bases matching TRBD1. The germline V gene encodes CDR1 LGHDT and CDR2 YNNKEL (reference sequence). The CDR3 length is 15 residues. The V and J ends lost 4 bases and 10 bases, in that order; junction bases with no gene match: 11. CDR3 residues: CASSPMGTGIYEQFF. Written as DNA, the CDR3 is TGTGCCAGCAGCCCGATGGGGACAGGGATATACGAGCAGTTCTTC.

This clonotype is a singleton in its sample. This CDR3 is CASSAPKGWTQHF. In DNA, the CDR3 is TGTGCCAGCAGCGCCCCGAAGGGTTGGACCCAGCATTTT. The J gene is TRBJ1-5, the V gene TRBV21-1; the D call TRBD1 from the table was never checked on the DNA. TRBV21-1 is a pseudogene segment. The CDR3 has 13 residues.

This clonotype was picked up a small number of times. This sequence joins TRBV7-2 and TRBJ1-6; D gene uncertain. Trimming removed 3 bases at V and 1 base at J, with 10 bases between. Germline lookup yields CDR1 SGHTA and CDR2 FQGNSA. The CDR3 is made up of 16 amino acids. CDR3 loop: CASSFGSGSYNSPLHF. CDR3 sequence (DNA): TGTGCCAGCAGCTTCGGCTCCGGTTCCTATAATTCACCCCTCCACTTT.

The rearrangement uses TRBV4-3 and TRBJ1-2; weak D call: TRBD1 (5 bases). The CDR3 runs to 13 residues. CDR1 is LGHNA, CDR2 YSLEER, per germline. V was pared by 0 bases and J by 8 bases, with 10 bases between. In DNA form, the CDR3 reads TGCGCCAGCAGCCAAGAGCTAGGGGTCGGCTACACCTTC. It translates to CASSQELGVGYTF.

The V call is TRBV20-1, the J call TRBJ1-2, with D perhaps matching TRBD1 (5 bases). Germline V CDR1 and CDR2: DFQATT, SNEGSKA (reference sequence). With 1 base removed from V and 4 bases from J, the gap between germline ends came to 13 bases. This CDR3 has 14 residues. The CDR3 DNA is TGCAGTGCTAGAGCATGGTCAGGGTCCTATGGCTACACCTTC. The encoded protein is CSARAWSGSYGYTF.

The rearrangement uses TRBV9 and TRBJ2-6; 7 positions agree with TRBD2. The CDR3 totals 15 residues. The germline V gene encodes CDR1 SGDLS and CDR2 YYNGEE. J was trimmed by 4 bases and V by 4 bases; bases with no gene match: 5. In DNA, the CDR3 is TGTGCCAGCAGCTCCCGGGGGGAGGGGGCCAACGTCCTGACTTTC. As protein: CASSSRGEGANVLTF.

This sequence joins TRBV5-5 and TRBJ1-1; 8 bases match TRBD1. The CDR3 is made up of 14 amino acids. J gave up 3 bases and V 2 bases, and 3 bases lay outside the gene matches. Germline V gene data show CDR1 as SGHKS and CDR2 as YYEKEE (reference sequence). In DNA form, the CDR3 reads TGTGCCAGCAGCTTTACAGGGGGGGACACTGAAGCTTTCTTT. This encodes CASSFTGGDTEAFF.

The CDR3, as DNA: TGCGCCAGCAGCCATAGGACTAGCGGGGTGGCCTACGAGCAGTACTTC. This encodes CASSHRTSGVAYEQYF. The chain has TRBV4-1 and TRBJ2-7; TRBD2 aligns across 12 bases. Germline values: CDR1 MGHRA, CDR2 YSYEKL. J gave up 2 bases and V 3 bases, and 5 bases lay outside the gene matches. The CDR3 runs 16 residues.

V gene TRBV10-3 combines with J gene TRBJ2-1; 7 nucleotides match TRBD1. CDR1 ENHRY and CDR2 SYGVKD come from the germline V gene. The CDR3 contains 13 residues. V shed 5 bases, J shed 10 bases, and the junction held 8 bases outside the gene matches. CDR3 coding DNA: TGTGCCATCAGTTTGGGACAGTCGGACGAGCAGTTCTTC. Amino acid sequence: CAISLGQSDEQFF.

In its sample, this clonotype was seen a few times. V usage is TRBV29-1 and J usage is TRBJ2-3, with 7 positions matching TRBD1. The CDR3 length is 14 residues. The germline gives CDR1 SQVTM, CDR2 ANQGSEA. With V trimmed by 6 bases and J by 0 bases, 6 bases remained unmatched. The CDR3 coding sequence is TGCAGCGTCCAAACAGGGGCAAGCACAGATACGCAGTATTTT. Translating it yields CSVQTGASTDTQYF.

This sequence joins TRBV7-8 and TRBJ1-2; 8 bases align to TRBD1. With 1 base clipped from V and 8 bases from J, the junction kept 9 bases outside the gene matches. Germline assignment: CDR1 SGHVS and CDR2 FQNEAQ. The length of the CDR3 is 15 residues. The CDR3 nucleotides read TGTGCCAGCAGCTTAGTCCGGACAGGGTTTAGAGGCTACACCTTC. Translated, it gives CASSLVRTGFRGYTF.

J is TRBJ1-2 and V is TRBV20-1, with TRBD1 matching over 8 bases. The V and J ends lost 1 base and 6 bases, in that order; junction bases with no gene match: 13. Looked up from germline, CDR1 is DFQATT and CDR2 is SNEGSKA (reference sequence). The CDR3 length is 16 residues. Here the CDR3 reads CSARAEGRGRADGYTF. The CDR3 bases are TGCAGTGCTAGAGCTGAGGGCAGGGGGCGAGCTGATGGCTACACCTTC.

The rearrangement links TRBV3-1 to TRBJ2-4, with D unclear. Near its end, the DNA agrees better with TRBJ2-7, so the J call may be wrong. From germline, CDR1 is LGHDT and CDR2 YNNKEL (reference sequence). The CDR3 extends over 13 amino acids. DNA for the CDR3: TGTGCCAGCAGCCAAGAAGTCCACGGCGAGCAGTACTTC. Translation: CASSQEVHGEQYF.

This chain joins TRBV7-9 and TRBJ2-1, with 7 bases identical to TRBD1. Germline-derived CDR1 and CDR2 are SEHNR and FQNEAQ (reference sequence). This CDR3 comprises 13 residues. Trimming cost V 1 base and J 15 bases; bases outside gene matches: 9. The CDR3 sequence: CASSLGYSDRRFF. The CDR3 bases are TGTGCCAGCAGCTTAGGATACTCGGACAGGAGGTTCTTC. Using reference TRBV7-9 and TRBJ2-1 for the parts outside the CDR3, the full variable domain is DTGVSQNPRHKITKRGQNVTFRCDPISEHNRLYWYRQTLGQGPEFLTYFQNEAQLEKSRLLSDRFSAERPKGSFSTLEIQRTEQGDSAMYLCASSLGYSDRRFFGPGTRLTVL.

The chain is built from TRBV7-3 and TRBJ2-7; the match to TRBD1 covers 9 bases. The V segment lost 5 bases and the J segment 6 bases; nucleotides outside the gene matches: 11. Germline values: CDR1 SGHTA, CDR2 FQGTGA. CDR3 length: 15 amino acids. The CDR3 loop reads CASSPTGQGYSEQYF. In nucleotides, the CDR3 is TGTGCCAGCAGCCCCACCGGACAGGGGTACTCCGAGCAGTACTTC.

J is TRBJ1-5 and V is TRBV4-1; D is uncertain. Germline CDR1 reads MGHRA; CDR2 reads YSYEKL. This CDR3 comprises 16 residues. V lost 1 base to trimming and J lost 0 bases, with 10 bases between them. CDR3: CASSQVADYSNQPQHF. CDR3 nucleotide sequence: TGCGCCAGCAGCCAAGTGGCGGACTATAGCAATCAGCCCCAGCATTTT.

The rearrangement joins TRBV4-3 to TRBJ2-4; D might be TRBD1 (6 bases). Judging by the DNA end, TRBJ2-7 fits better; the J call may be wrong. Per germline, CDR1 LGHNA and CDR2 YSLEER. The CDR3 covers 15 residues. In nucleotides, the CDR3 is TGCGCCAGCAGCCAAGTTTTCGGACAGAACTACGAGCAGTACTTC. This sequence encodes CASSQVFGQNYEQYF.

This clonotype has a handful of counts. The CDR3 nucleotides read TGTGCCAGCAGTTCCCTGGGACTAGGAGAAGTGGACTACGAGCAGTACTTC. Translating gives CASSSLGLGEVDYEQYF. J is TRBJ2-4 and V is TRBV6-2 or TRBV6-3; TRBD2 matches at 8 bases. The DNA matches TRBJ2-7 better at its end, which makes the J call doubtful. The CDR3 totals 17 residues. Germline lookup yields CDR1 MNHEY and CDR2 SVGEGT.

As concerns this clonotype: This may be a read error: a much more frequent sequence differs by one nucleotide. The chain couples TRBV4-2 to TRBJ1-2, with D possibly being TRBD1 (5 bases). Germline CDR1 is LGHNA and CDR2 is YNFKEQ. The CDR3 totals 14 residues. V was cut by 1 base and J by 1 base, with 7 bases left in between. As DNA, the CDR3 is TGTGCCAGCAGCCAAGGAGGGGTTAACTATGGCTACACCTTC. It encodes CASSQGGVNYGYTF.

This clonotype appeared many times. The chain combines TRBV4-2 with TRBJ2-5; no clear D. This CDR3 has 16 amino acids. Trimming took 3 bases from V and 0 from J, leaving 14 bases between them. CDR1 and CDR2 (germline): LGHNA, YNFKEQ. CDR3 loop: CASSQGDGRYQETQYF. The DNA for the CDR3 is TGTGCCAGCAGCCAGGGCGACGGGCGGTACCAAGAGACCCAGTACTTC.